The rows below give T cell receptor beta chains drawn from one sample of a study of cytomegalovirus exposure and HLA in healthy donors. Using immunoSEQ multiplex PCR, the repertoire was profiled, and TCRdb retains in-frame clones only, with some absent. The sample lists about 360,000 clones, 75% to 90% occurring once. Specimen: PBMCs. The receptors stem from a woman aged 18-30 years in good health and CMV-seronegative. The CDR3 runs from the conserved cysteine through the conserved F or W. Each record gives: D gene, clone size, J gene, V gene, CDR3 DNA, CDR3 protein. The D gene is left open where the match is weak. Size tells how often a clone was seen (once, few, many) or the class of an expanded clone, and some rows leave it out.

NA,NA,TRBJ1-1,TRBV5-5,TGTGCCAGCACCCCTATGAACACTGAAGCTTTCTTT,CASTPMNTEAFF
TRBD1,once,TRBJ1-5,TRBV7-9,TGTGCCAGCAGCACGGACAGGGCTGGACAGCCCCAGCATTTT,CASSTDRAGQPQHF
TRBD1,NA,TRBJ2-6,TRBV29-1,TGCAGCGCCAGATTGACAGGGTCCTCTGGGGCCAACGTCCTGACTTTC,CSARLTGSSGANVLTF
NA,NA,TRBJ1-5,TRBV28,TGTGCCAGCAGTTTAGACTATAGCAATCAGCCCCAGCATTTT,CASSLDYSNQPQHF
NA,NA,TRBJ1-3,TRBV7-8,TGTGCCAGCATCAACTTAAACACCATATATTTT,CASINLNTIYF
NA,NA,TRBJ2-7,TRBV15,TGTGCCACCAGCAGTGTCCCCAGGGGGGACGGGGAGCAGTACTTC,CATSSVPRGDGEQYF
TRBD1,NA,TRBJ1-1,TRBV5-1,TGCGCCAGCAGGAAGGACCTTCTAAACAGGGGAATGAACACTGAAGCTTTCTTT,CASRKDLLNRGMNTEAFF
TRBD2,few,TRBJ2-2,TRBV7-8,TGTGCCAGCAGCATACAAAGCGGGGGGGCCCACACCGGGGAGCTGTTTTTT,CASSIQSGGAHTGELFF
TRBD1,NA,TRBJ2-3,TRBV2,TGTGCCAGCGGGGCAGGGGGTAACACAGATACGCAGTATTTT,CASGAGGNTDTQYF
TRBD1,NA,TRBJ1-2,TRBV29-1,TGCAGCGAATCCGGGACAGGGGTTGATGGCTACACCTTC,CSESGTGVDGYTF
TRBD1,NA,TRBJ2-7,TRBV7-6,TGTGCCAGCAGCCCCAACAGGGGGCGGGGCGACGAGCAGTACTTC,CASSPNRGRGDEQYF
TRBD1,NA,TRBJ1-1,TRBV6-1,TGTGCCAGCACGACAGGGGGCAGAGTCACTGAAGCTTTCTTT,CASTTGGRVTEAFF
NA,NA,TRBJ1-1,TRBV19,TGTGCCAGTAGTATAGATCAAAGGGGCACTGAAGCTTTCTTT,CASSIDQRGTEAFF
TRBD2,once,TRBJ2-5,TRBV6-1,TGTGCCAGCAGTGGGTGGGGGGTCGCGGGAGCACAAGAGACCCAGTACTTC,CASSGWGVAGAQETQYF
TRBD1,NA,TRBJ2-3,TRBV7-2,TGTGCCAGCAGCCTGCGACAGGGAAAAACAGATACGCAGTATTTT,CASSLRQGKTDTQYF
NA,NA,TRBJ2-5,TRBV4-1,TGCGCCAGCAGCCAAGATCGGTACGGGTACCAAGAGACCCAGTACTTC,CASSQDRYGYQETQYF
TRBD1,NA,TRBJ2-7,TRBV28,TGTGCCAGCAGTCATGGGGGACAGGGTTACGAGCAGTACTTC,CASSHGGQGYEQYF
TRBD2,once,TRBJ2-2,TRBV10-2,TGCGCCAGCGGTAATCCGGGGGGGTTGGTCACCGGGGAGCTGTTTTTT,CASGNPGGLVTGELFF
TRBD1,NA,TRBJ1-1,TRBV5-4,TGTGCCAGCAGCTTGGCCCGGACAGGGTTCTCTGAAGCTTTCTTT,CASSLARTGFSEAFF
NA,few,TRBJ2-7,TRBV4-2,TGTGCCAGCAGCCAATTCGGGGGTCCCTACGAGCAGTACTTC,CASSQFGGPYEQYF
NA,NA,TRBJ1-1,TRBV30,TGTGCCTGCAAACGGGGGAACACTGAAGCTTTCTTT,CACKRGNTEAFF
TRBD2,NA,TRBJ2-7,TRBV4-1,TGCGCCAGCAGAGCGACTAGCGGGAGAAACGAGCAGTACTTC,CASRATSGRNEQYF
NA,NA,TRBJ2-7,TRBV6-1,TGTGCCAGCAGTGAATCTAGAGGGCTCAGCGAGCAGTACTTC,CASSESRGLSEQYF
TRBD1,NA,TRBJ2-3,TRBV23-1,TGCGCCAGCACCCGGACAGGGGAGGCAGATACGCAGTATTTT,CASTRTGEADTQYF
NA,NA,TRBJ2-3,TRBV4-1,TGCGCCAGCAGCCAAGTTGGGGGGAGGTCAGATACGCAGTATTTT,CASSQVGGRSDTQYF
NA,NA,TRBJ2-2,TRBV10-1,TGCGCCAGCAGTGTTCGGACCGGGGAGCTGTTTTTT,CASSVRTGELFF
TRBD2,NA,TRBJ2-3,TRBV19,TGTGCCAGTAGTATAGGGACTAGCGGGAGAGTAGAAAGCACAGATACGCAGTATTTT,CASSIGTSGRVESTDTQYF
TRBD1,NA,TRBJ2-7,TRBV10-1,TGCGCCAGCAGTGCATCCGGGACAGGGGCCTACGAGCAGTACTTC,CASSASGTGAYEQYF
NA,NA,TRBJ2-1,TRBV6-1,TGTGCCAGCAGTGAAGAGGCAGGGAGGTACAATGAGCAGTTCTTC,CASSEEAGRYNEQFF
TRBD1,once,TRBJ2-2,TRBV5-4,TGTGCCAGCAGTCGACAGGGGGCTGGAACCGGGGAGCTGTTTTTT,CASSRQGAGTGELFF